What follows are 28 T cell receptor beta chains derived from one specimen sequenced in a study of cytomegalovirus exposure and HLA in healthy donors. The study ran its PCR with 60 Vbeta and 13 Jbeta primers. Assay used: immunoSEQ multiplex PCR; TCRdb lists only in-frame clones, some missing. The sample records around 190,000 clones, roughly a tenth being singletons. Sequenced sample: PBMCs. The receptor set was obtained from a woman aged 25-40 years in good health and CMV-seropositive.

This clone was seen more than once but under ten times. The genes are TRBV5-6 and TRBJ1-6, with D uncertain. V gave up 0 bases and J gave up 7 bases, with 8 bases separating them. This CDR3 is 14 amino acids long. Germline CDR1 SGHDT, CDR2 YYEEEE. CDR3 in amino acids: CASSLGGGNSPLHF. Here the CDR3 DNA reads TGTGCCAGCAGCTTGGGTGGAGGAAATTCACCCCTCCACTTT. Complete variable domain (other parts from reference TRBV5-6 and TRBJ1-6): DAGVTQSPTHLIKTRGQQVTLRCSPKSGHDTVSWYQQALGQGPQFIFQYYEEEERQRGNFPDRFSGHQFPNYSSELNVNALLLGDSALYLCASSLGGGNSPLHFGNGTRLTVT.

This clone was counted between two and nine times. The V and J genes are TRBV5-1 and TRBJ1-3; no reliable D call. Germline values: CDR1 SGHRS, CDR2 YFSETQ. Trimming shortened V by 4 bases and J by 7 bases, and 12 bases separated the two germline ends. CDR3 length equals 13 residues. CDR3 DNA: TGCGCCAGCAGCCCTCTTGCGGGGAACACCATATATTTT. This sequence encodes CASSPLAGNTIYF.

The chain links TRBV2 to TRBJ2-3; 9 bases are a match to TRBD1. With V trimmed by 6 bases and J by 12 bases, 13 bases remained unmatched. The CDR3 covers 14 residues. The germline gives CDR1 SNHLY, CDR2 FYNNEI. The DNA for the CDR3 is TGTGCCAGCAGCCCTAAGACATGGGACAGGGTTCAGTATTTT. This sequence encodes CASSPKTWDRVQYF.

The CDR3 loop reads CASSPEEGVGSGNTIYF. CDR3 nucleotide sequence: TGTGCCAGCAGCCCAGAAGAGGGAGTGGGCTCTGGAAACACCATATATTTT. This sequence joins TRBV11-3 and TRBJ1-3; D unclear. V was trimmed by 5 bases and J by 0 bases, leaving 17 bases between them. This CDR3 contains 17 residues. In germline, CDR1 is SGHNT, CDR2 YENEEA.

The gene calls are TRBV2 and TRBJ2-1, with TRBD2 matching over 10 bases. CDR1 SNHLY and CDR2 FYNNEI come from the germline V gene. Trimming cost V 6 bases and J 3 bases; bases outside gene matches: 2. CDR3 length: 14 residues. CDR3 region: CASRSGRGYNEQFF. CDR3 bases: TGTGCCAGCAGAAGCGGGAGGGGCTACAATGAGCAGTTCTTC.

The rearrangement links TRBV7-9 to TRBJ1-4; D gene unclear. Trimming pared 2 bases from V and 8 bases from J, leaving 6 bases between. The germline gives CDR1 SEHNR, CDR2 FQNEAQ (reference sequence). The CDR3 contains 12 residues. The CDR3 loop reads CASSLRGEKLFF. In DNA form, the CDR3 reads TGTGCCAGCAGCTTAAGAGGGGAAAAACTGTTTTTT.

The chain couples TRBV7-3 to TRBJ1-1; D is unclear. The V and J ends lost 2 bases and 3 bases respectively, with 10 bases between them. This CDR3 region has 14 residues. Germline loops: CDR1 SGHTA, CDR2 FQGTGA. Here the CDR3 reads CASSLVSGDTEAFF. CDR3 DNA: TGTGCCAGCAGCTTAGTATCCGGGGACACTGAAGCTTTCTTT. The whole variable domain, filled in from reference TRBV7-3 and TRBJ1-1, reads GAGVSQTPSNKVTEKGKYVELRCDPISGHTALYWYRQSLGQGPEFLIYFQGTGAADDSGLPNDRFFAVRPEGSVSTLKIQRTERGDSAVYLCASSLVSGDTEAFFGQGTRLTVV.

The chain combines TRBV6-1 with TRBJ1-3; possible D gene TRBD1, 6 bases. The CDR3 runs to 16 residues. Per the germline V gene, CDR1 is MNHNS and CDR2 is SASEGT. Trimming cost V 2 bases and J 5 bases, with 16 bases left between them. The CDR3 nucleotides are TGTGCCAGCAGTGAAAGGGGAGGGGGTATTCGAAACACCATATATTTT. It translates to CASSERGGGIRNTIYF.

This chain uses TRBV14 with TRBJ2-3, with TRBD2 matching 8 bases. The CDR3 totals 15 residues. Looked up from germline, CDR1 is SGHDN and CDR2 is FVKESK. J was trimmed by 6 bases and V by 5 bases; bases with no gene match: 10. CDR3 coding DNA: TGTGCCAGCAGCTACGGGACTAGAAGTAAGGATACGCAGTATTTT. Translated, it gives CASSYGTRSKDTQYF. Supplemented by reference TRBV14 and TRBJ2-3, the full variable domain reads EAGVTQFPSHSVIEKGQTVTLRCDPISGHDNLYWYRRVMGKEIKFLLHFVKESKQDESGMPNNRFLAERTGGTYSTLKVQPAELEDSGVYFCASSYGTRSKDTQYFGPGTRLTVL.

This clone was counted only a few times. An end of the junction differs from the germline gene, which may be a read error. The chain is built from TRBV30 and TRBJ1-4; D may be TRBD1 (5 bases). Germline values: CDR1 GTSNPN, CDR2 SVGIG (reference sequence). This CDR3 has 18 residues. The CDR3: CAWSYRRQSRATNEKLLF. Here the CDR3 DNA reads TGTGCCTGGAGTTACCGCAGACAGAGCCGAGCAACTAATGAAAAACTGCTTTTT.

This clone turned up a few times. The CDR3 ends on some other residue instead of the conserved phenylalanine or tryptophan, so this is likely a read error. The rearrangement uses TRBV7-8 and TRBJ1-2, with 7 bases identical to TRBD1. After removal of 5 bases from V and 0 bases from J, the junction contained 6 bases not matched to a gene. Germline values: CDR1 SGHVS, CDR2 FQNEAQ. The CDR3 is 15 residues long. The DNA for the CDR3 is TGTGCCAGCAGCGCCCGGGACAGCTCTAACTATGGCTACACCGTC. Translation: CASSARDSSNYGYTV.

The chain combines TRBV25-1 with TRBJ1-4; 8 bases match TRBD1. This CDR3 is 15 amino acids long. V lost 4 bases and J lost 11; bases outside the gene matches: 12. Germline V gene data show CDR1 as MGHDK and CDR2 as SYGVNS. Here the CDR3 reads CASSGGTGGLKKLFF. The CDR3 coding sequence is TGTGCCAGCAGTGGGGGGACAGGTGGCTTGAAGAAACTGTTTTTT. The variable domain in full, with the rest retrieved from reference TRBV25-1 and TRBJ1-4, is EADIYQTPRYLVIGTGKKITLECSQTMGHDKMYWYQQDPGMELHLIHYSYGVNSTEKGDLSSESTVSRIRTEHFPLTLESARPSHTSQYLCASSGGTGGLKKLFFGSGTQLSVL.

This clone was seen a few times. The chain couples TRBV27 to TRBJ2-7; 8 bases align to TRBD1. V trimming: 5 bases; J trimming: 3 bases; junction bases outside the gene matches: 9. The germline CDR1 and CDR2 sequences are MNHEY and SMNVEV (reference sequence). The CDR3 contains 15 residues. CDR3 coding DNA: TGTGCCAGCAGTCCTCGGGACAGGCCTCGCTACGAGCAGTACTTC. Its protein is CASSPRDRPRYEQYF.

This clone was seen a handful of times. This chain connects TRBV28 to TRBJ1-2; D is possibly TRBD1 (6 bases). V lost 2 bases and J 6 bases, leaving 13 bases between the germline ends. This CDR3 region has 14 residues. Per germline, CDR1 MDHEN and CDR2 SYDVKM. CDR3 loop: CASSLEGGVHGYTF. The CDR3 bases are TGTGCCAGCAGTTTAGAGGGGGGGGTACATGGCTACACCTTC.

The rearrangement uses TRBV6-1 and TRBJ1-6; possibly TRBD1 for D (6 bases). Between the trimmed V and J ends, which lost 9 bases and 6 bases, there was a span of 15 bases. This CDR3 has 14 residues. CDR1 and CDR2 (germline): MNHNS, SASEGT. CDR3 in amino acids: CASSRQDSNSPLHF. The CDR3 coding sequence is TGTGCCAGTTCCAGACAGGATAGTAATTCACCCCTCCACTTT.

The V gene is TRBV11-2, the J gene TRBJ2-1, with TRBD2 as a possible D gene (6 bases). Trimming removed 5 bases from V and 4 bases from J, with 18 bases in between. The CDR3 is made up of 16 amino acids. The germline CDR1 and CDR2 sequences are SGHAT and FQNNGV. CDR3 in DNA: TGTGCCAGCAGCCCTTATGGCGGGGAGCTTTACAATGAGCAGTTCTTC. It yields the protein CASSPYGGELYNEQFF.

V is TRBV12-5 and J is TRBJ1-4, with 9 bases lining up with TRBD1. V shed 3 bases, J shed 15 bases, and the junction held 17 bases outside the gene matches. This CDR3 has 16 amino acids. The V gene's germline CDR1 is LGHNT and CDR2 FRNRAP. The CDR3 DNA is TGTGCTAGTGGTTTTACAATCCGGGACAGGGTGGGAGTCGTGTTTTTT. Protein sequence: CASGFTIRDRVGVVFF.

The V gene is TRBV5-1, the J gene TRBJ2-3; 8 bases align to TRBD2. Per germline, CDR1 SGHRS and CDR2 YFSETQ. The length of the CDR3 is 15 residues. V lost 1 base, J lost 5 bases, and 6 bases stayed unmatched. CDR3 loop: CASSLTGGPEDTQYF. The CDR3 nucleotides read TGCGCCAGCAGCTTGACGGGAGGGCCCGAAGATACGCAGTATTTT.

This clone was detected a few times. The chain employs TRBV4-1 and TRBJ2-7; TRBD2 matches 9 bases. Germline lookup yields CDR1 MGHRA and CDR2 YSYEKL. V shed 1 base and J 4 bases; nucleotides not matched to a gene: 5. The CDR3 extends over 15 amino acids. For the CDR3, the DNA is TGCGCCAGCAGCCAAGTGTGGCTAGCGGGATACGAGCAGTACTTC. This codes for CASSQVWLAGYEQYF.

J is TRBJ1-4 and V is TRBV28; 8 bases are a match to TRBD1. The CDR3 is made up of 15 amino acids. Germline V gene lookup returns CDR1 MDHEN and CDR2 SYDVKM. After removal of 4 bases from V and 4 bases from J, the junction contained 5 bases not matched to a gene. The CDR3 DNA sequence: TGTGCCAGCAGTTCATCGGGACAGGTTAATGAAAAACTGTTTTTT. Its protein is CASSSSGQVNEKLFF.

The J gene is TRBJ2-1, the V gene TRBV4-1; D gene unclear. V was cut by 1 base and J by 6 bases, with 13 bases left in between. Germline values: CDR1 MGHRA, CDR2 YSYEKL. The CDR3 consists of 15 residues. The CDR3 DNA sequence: TGCGCCAGCAGCCAAGTAACGGTTAGATTCAATGAGCAGTTCTTC. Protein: CASSQVTVRFNEQFF.

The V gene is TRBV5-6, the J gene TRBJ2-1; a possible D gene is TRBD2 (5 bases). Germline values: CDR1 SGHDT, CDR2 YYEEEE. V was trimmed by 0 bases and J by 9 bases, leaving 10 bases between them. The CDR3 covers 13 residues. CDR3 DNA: TGTGCCAGCAGCTTGGGGTCGGGAATTGAGCAGTTCTTC. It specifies CASSLGSGIEQFF.

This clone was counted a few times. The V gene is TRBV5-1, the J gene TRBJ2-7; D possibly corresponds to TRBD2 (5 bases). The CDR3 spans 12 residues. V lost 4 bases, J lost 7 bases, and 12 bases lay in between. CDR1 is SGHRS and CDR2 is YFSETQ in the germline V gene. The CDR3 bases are TGCGCCAGCAGCCCCGTGCAGCGGGAGCAGTACTTC. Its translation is CASSPVQREQYF.

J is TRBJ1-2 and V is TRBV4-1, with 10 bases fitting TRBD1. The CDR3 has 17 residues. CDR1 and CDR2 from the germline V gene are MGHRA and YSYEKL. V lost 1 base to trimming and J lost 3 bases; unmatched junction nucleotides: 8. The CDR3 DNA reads TGCGCCAGCAGCCAAGCCCCCGGGACAGGGGACCACTATGGCTACACCTTC. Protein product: CASSQAPGTGDHYGYTF.

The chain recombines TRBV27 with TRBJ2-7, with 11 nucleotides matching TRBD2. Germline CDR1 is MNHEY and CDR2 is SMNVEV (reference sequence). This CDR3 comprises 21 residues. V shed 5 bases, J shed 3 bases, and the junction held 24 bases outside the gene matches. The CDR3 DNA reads TGTGCCAGCAGTACCAGGACAGGGAGTAGCGGGAGGGCTTCTTCTTTCTACGAGCAGTACTTC. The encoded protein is CASSTRTGSSGRASSFYEQYF.

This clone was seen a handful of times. CDR3 coding DNA: TGTGCCAGCAGCGTAGCCCCCCAGTCCTACGAGCAGTACTTC. Encoded protein: CASSVAPQSYEQYF. This rearrangement joins TRBV9 to TRBJ2-7; D ambiguous. This CDR3 comprises 14 residues. Germline assignment: CDR1 SGDLS and CDR2 YYNGEE. Trimming took off 0 bases at V and 1 base at J, with 8 bases between the two ends.

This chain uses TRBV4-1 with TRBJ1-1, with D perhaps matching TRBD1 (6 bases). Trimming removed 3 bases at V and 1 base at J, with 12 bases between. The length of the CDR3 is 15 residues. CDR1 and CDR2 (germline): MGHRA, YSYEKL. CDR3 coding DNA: TGCGCCAGCAGCCATGGGACGGACAGGAACACTGAAGCTTTCTTT. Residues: CASSHGTDRNTEAFF.

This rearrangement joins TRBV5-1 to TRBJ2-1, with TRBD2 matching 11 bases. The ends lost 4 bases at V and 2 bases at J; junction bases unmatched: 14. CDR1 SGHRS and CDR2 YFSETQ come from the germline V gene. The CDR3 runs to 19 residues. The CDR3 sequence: CASSIPGTSGPRPYNEQFF. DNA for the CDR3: TGCGCCAGCAGCATACCCGGGACTAGCGGACCCAGACCCTACAATGAGCAGTTCTTC.